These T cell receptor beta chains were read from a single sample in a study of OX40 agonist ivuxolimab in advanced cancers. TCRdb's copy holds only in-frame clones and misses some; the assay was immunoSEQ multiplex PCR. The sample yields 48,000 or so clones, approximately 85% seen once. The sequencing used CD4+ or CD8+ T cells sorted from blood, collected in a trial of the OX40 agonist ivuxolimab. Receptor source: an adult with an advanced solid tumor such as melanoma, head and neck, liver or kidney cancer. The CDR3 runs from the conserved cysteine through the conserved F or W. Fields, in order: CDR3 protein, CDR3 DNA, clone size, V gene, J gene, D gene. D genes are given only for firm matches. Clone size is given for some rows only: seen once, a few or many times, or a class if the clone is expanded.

cdr3_aa: CASSDPGGYSGANVLTF; cdr3_nt: TGTGCCAGCAGCGACCCGGGGGGGTACTCTGGGGCCAACGTCCTGACTTTC; clone_size: once; v_call: TRBV9; j_call: TRBJ2-6; d_call: TRBD2
cdr3_aa: CASSPTSGEGETQYF; cdr3_nt: TGTGCCAGCTCACCGACTAGCGGGGAGGGAGAGACCCAGTACTTC; clone_size: -; v_call: TRBV18; j_call: TRBJ2-5; d_call: TRBD2
cdr3_aa: CASRTKQGAFEKLFF; cdr3_nt: TGCGCCAGCCGGACCAAACAGGGGGCGTTTGAAAAACTGTTTTTT; clone_size: -; v_call: TRBV4-1; j_call: TRBJ1-4; d_call: TRBD1
cdr3_aa: CASSLGGSNTGELFF; cdr3_nt: TGTGCCAGCAGTTTGGGTGGTTCGAACACCGGGGAGCTGTTTTTT; clone_size: -; v_call: TRBV28; j_call: TRBJ2-2; d_call: -
cdr3_aa: CAIREGDLTYEQYF; cdr3_nt: TGTGCCATCAGGGAGGGGGATCTTACCTACGAGCAGTACTTC; clone_size: once; v_call: TRBV10-3; j_call: TRBJ2-7; d_call: -
cdr3_aa: CASSLLPVRGYTF; cdr3_nt: TGTGCCAGCAGTTTATTACCGGTCCGTGGCTACACCTTC; clone_size: -; v_call: TRBV28; j_call: TRBJ1-2; d_call: -
cdr3_aa: CASSLDLGGGPYEQYF; cdr3_nt: TGTGCCAGCAGCTTAGATCTCGGTGGAGGACCCTACGAGCAGTACTTC; clone_size: -; v_call: TRBV11-2; j_call: TRBJ2-7; d_call: -
cdr3_aa: CASSETRGTDTQYF; cdr3_nt: TGCGCCAGCAGTGAGACTAGAGGCACAGATACGCAGTATTTT; clone_size: -; v_call: TRBV10-1; j_call: TRBJ2-3; d_call: -
cdr3_aa: CASSPSAGWVYNEQFF; cdr3_nt: TGTGCCAGTAGCCCCTCAGCGGGATGGGTCTACAATGAGCAGTTCTTC; clone_size: -; v_call: TRBV19; j_call: TRBJ2-1; d_call: TRBD2
cdr3_aa: CASSLRGLARETQYF; cdr3_nt: TGTGCCAGCAGTTTAAGGGGACTAGCGAGAGAGACCCAGTACTTC; clone_size: -; v_call: TRBV28; j_call: TRBJ2-5; d_call: TRBD2
cdr3_aa: CASSQDRLAGGSYNEQFF; cdr3_nt: TGCGCCAGCAGCCAAGATCGTTTAGCGGGAGGGTCCTACAATGAGCAGTTCTTC; clone_size: once; v_call: TRBV4-1; j_call: TRBJ2-1; d_call: TRBD2
cdr3_aa: CASSERTPNNEQFF; cdr3_nt: TGTGCCAGCAGCGAGCGGACCCCCAACAATGAGCAGTTCTTC; clone_size: -; v_call: TRBV7-3; j_call: TRBJ2-1; d_call: -
cdr3_aa: CASSVQGYGYTF; cdr3_nt: TGTGCCAGTAGTGTACAGGGATATGGCTACACCTTC; clone_size: -; v_call: TRBV19; j_call: TRBJ1-2; d_call: -
cdr3_aa: CASSPTPDPPYEQYF; cdr3_nt: TGTGCCAGCTCACCTACACCGGACCCCCCCTACGAGCAGTACTTC; clone_size: few; v_call: TRBV18; j_call: TRBJ2-7; d_call: -
cdr3_aa: CASSPSLGTFSYEQYF; cdr3_nt: TGCGCCAGCAGCCCGTCCCTCGGGACCTTTTCCTACGAGCAGTACTTC; clone_size: -; v_call: TRBV5-1; j_call: TRBJ2-7; d_call: -
cdr3_aa: CATSRDSQAGQGTLETQYF; cdr3_nt: TGTGCCACCAGCAGAGATTCCCAGGCGGGACAGGGAACTTTGGAGACCCAGTACTTC; clone_size: -; v_call: TRBV15; j_call: TRBJ2-5; d_call: TRBD1
cdr3_aa: CASSPGTYNEQFF; cdr3_nt: TGTGCCAGCAGCCCGGGGACCTACAATGAGCAGTTCTTC; clone_size: -; v_call: TRBV7-9; j_call: TRBJ2-1; d_call: -
cdr3_aa: CASSPREVDEQYF; cdr3_nt: TGTGCCAGCTCACCACGGGAGGTTGACGAGCAGTACTTC; clone_size: -; v_call: TRBV18; j_call: TRBJ2-7; d_call: -
cdr3_aa: CASSPTTGLNYEQYF; cdr3_nt: TGTGCCAGCAGCCCGACCACGGGACTCAACTACGAGCAGTACTTC; clone_size: -; v_call: TRBV7-8; j_call: TRBJ2-7; d_call: -
cdr3_aa: CASSQQGRKETQYF; cdr3_nt: TGTGCCAGCAGCCAACAGGGGCGGAAAGAGACCCAGTACTTC; clone_size: -; v_call: TRBV4-2; j_call: TRBJ2-5; d_call: -
cdr3_aa: CSAAHTDTQYF; cdr3_nt: TGCAGTGCCGCTCACACAGATACGCAGTATTTT; clone_size: -; v_call: TRBV20-1; j_call: TRBJ2-3; d_call: -
cdr3_aa: CASSVVPGSINPNEQFF; cdr3_nt: TGTGCCAGCAGCGTAGTTCCGGGATCGATAAACCCAAATGAGCAGTTCTTC; clone_size: -; v_call: TRBV9; j_call: TRBJ2-1; d_call: -
cdr3_aa: CASRDGVSSGIYEQYF; cdr3_nt: TGTGCCAGCAGGGATGGGGTGTCTAGCGGGATTTACGAGCAGTACTTC; clone_size: -; v_call: TRBV28; j_call: TRBJ2-7; d_call: TRBD2
cdr3_aa: CASSTTRRSGQPQHF; cdr3_nt: TGTGCCAGTAGTACCACTCGACGGTCTGGGCAGCCCCAGCATTTT; clone_size: -; v_call: TRBV19; j_call: TRBJ1-5; d_call: -
cdr3_aa: CASSLGRRGGRNTEAFF; cdr3_nt: TGTGCCAGCAGCTTAGGTCGAAGGGGAGGGAGGAACACTGAAGCTTTCTTT; clone_size: -; v_call: TRBV7-8; j_call: TRBJ1-1; d_call: -
cdr3_aa: CASSLRGASANEQYF; cdr3_nt: TGTGCCAGCAGCCTAAGGGGGGCGTCCGCGAACGAGCAGTACTTC; clone_size: -; v_call: TRBV11-2; j_call: TRBJ2-7; d_call: -
cdr3_aa: CASSPTLQGNEQFF; cdr3_nt: TGTGCCAGCAGCCCAACCCTCCAGGGGAATGAGCAGTTCTTC; clone_size: -; v_call: TRBV7-3; j_call: TRBJ2-1; d_call: -
cdr3_aa: CASTRGANYNEQFF; cdr3_nt: TGTGCCAGTACCCGAGGAGCCAACTACAATGAGCAGTTCTTC; clone_size: -; v_call: TRBV28; j_call: TRBJ2-1; d_call: -
cdr3_aa: CASSLNGRTNQPQHF; cdr3_nt: TGCGCCAGCAGCTTGAATGGGCGGACCAATCAGCCCCAGCATTTT; clone_size: -; v_call: TRBV5-1; j_call: TRBJ1-5; d_call: -
cdr3_aa: CASSEVSNYGYTF; cdr3_nt: TGTGCCAGCAGTGAAGTGTCTAACTATGGCTACACCTTC; clone_size: once; v_call: TRBV2; j_call: TRBJ1-2; d_call: -
cdr3_aa: CSATIAASYTF; cdr3_nt: TGCAGTGCCACCATTGCCGCAAGCTACACCTTC; clone_size: -; v_call: TRBV20-1; j_call: TRBJ1-2; d_call: -
cdr3_aa: CASKPSPVTGELFF; cdr3_nt: TGTGCCAGCAAGCCTTCCCCGGTAACCGGGGAGCTGTTTTTT; clone_size: -; v_call: TRBV16; j_call: TRBJ2-2; d_call: -
cdr3_aa: CAISESGGDETQYF; cdr3_nt: TGTGCCATCAGTGAGTCAGGAGGGGACGAGACCCAGTACTTC; clone_size: -; v_call: TRBV10-3; j_call: TRBJ2-5; d_call: -
cdr3_aa: CASSLRGASTNEKLFF; cdr3_nt: TGTGCCAGCAGTTTACGGGGGGCCTCAACTAATGAAAAACTGTTTTTT; clone_size: -; v_call: TRBV28; j_call: TRBJ1-4; d_call: -
cdr3_aa: CSGFRDTEAFF; cdr3_nt: TGCAGCGGCTTCCGGGACACTGAAGCTTTCTTT; clone_size: few; v_call: TRBV29-1; j_call: TRBJ1-1; d_call: -
cdr3_aa: CASSSPGGRGYTF; cdr3_nt: TGTGCCAGCAGCTCACCAGGGGGCCGGGGCTACACCTTC; clone_size: -; v_call: TRBV7-9; j_call: TRBJ1-2; d_call: TRBD1
cdr3_aa: CASSPPLGGPQHF; cdr3_nt: TGTGCCAGCAGCCCCCCCCTGGGCGGTCCCCAGCATTTT; clone_size: once; v_call: TRBV28; j_call: TRBJ1-5; d_call: -
cdr3_aa: CSAREQGGPTSGYTF; cdr3_nt: TGCAGCGCCCGGGAACAGGGGGGCCCGACGAGTGGCTACACCTTC; clone_size: -; v_call: TRBV29-1; j_call: TRBJ1-2; d_call: TRBD1
cdr3_aa: CASSLGGRGNTIYF; cdr3_nt: TGCGCCAGCAGCTTGGGGGGGAGAGGAAACACCATATATTTT; clone_size: -; v_call: TRBV5-1; j_call: TRBJ1-3; d_call: -
cdr3_aa: CASSFGGFSGNTIYF; cdr3_nt: TGCGCCAGCAGCTTTGGAGGCTTCTCTGGAAACACCATATATTTT; clone_size: -; v_call: TRBV5-1; j_call: TRBJ1-3; d_call: -
cdr3_aa: CASSLGGRAKNEQFF; cdr3_nt: TGTGCCAGCAGCTTGGGCGGGAGGGCCAAGAATGAGCAGTTCTTC; clone_size: few; v_call: TRBV5-4; j_call: TRBJ2-1; d_call: TRBD2
cdr3_aa: CASSESGGLMGFYNEQFF; cdr3_nt: TGCGCCAGCAGTGAGTCGGGGGGGTTGATGGGTTTTTACAATGAGCAGTTCTTC; clone_size: -; v_call: TRBV10-2; j_call: TRBJ2-1; d_call: TRBD2